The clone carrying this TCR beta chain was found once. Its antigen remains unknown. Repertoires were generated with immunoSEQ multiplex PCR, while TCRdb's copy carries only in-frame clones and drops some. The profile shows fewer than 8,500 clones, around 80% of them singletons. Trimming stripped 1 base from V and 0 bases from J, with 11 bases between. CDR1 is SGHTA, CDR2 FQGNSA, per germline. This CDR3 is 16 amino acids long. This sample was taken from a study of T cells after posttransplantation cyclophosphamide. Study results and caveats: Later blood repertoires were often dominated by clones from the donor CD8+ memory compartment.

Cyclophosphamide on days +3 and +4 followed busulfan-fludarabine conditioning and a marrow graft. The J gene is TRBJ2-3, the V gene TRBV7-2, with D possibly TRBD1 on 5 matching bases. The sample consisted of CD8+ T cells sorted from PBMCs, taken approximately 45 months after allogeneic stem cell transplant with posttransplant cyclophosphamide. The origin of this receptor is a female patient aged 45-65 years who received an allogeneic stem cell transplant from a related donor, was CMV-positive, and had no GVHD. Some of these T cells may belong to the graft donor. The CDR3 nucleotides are TGTGCCAGCAGCTTAGTTCTGGGGCCAAGCACAGATACGCAGTATTTT. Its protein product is CASSLVLGPSTDTQYF. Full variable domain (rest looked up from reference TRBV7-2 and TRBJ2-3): GAGVSQSPSNKVTEKGKDVELRCDPISGHTALYWYRQSLGQGLEFLIYFQGNSAPDKSGLPSDRFSAERTGGSVSTLTIQRTQQEDSAVYLCASSLVLGPSTDTQYFGPGTRLTVL.